The text below deals with one TCR beta chain. The identical CDR3 is also encoded by other nucleotide sequences in the sample. The V segment lost 0 bases and the J segment 0 bases; nucleotides outside the gene matches: 2. Germline-derived CDR1 and CDR2 are MNHNY and SVGAGI (reference sequence). The CDR3 has 15 amino acids. Libraries were prepared by immunoSEQ multiplex PCR; TCRdb keeps only in-frame clonotypes and omits some of them. The repertoire consists of about 69,000 clones, with approximately 94% occurring once and the leading ten covering roughly 1.5%. These data belong to a study of T cell clonotyping in hematopoietic cell transplantation.

The chain uses TRBV6-6 and TRBJ2-7, with TRBD1 matching over 7 bases. The sequencing input was peripheral blood mononuclear cells. The TCR sequence derives from a man aged 45-60 years in good health. Some clones in this sample may be carry-over from other donors' samples. CDR3 sequence: CASSYSRDSSYEQYF. CDR3 in DNA: TGTGCCAGCAGTTACTCTCGGGACAGCTCCTACGAGCAGTACTTC.